The present entry profiles one T cell receptor beta chain with its context. Authors' data handling: Cell counts per sample came from amplifying reference gene primers. Produced via immunoSEQ multiplex PCR; TCRdb's table is partial and in-frame only. V, J and clone size were drawn from that table, and D and trimming were deduced from the DNA. The sample shows around 200,000 clones, about 85% of them seen only once. This specimen comes from a study of blood T cell repertoires in COVID-19. Study-level background: PBMCs, B-cell-depleted T cells, or T cells provided the cDNA or gDNA that made up the material.

V was pared by 3 bases and J by 4 bases, with 17 bases of the junction left unmatched. CDR1 KGHSH and CDR2 LQKENI come from the germline V gene. The CDR3 is 19 amino acids. The gene calls are TRBV18 and TRBJ2-1, with 8 positions matching TRBD2. Sequencing was carried out using peripheral blood. The sequence derives from a woman in her 70s with COVID-19, enrolled during active disease. The CDR3 sequence is CASSPRQAQAGAGYNEQFF. The DNA for the CDR3 is TGTGCCAGCTCACCGAGACAGGCACAAGCGGGGGCGGGTTACAATGAGCAGTTCTTC.